This T cell receptor (beta chain) was identified during a study of T cell repertoires in cytomegalovirus infection. Across the whole study: Evidence of both CMV infection and a matching HLA type came from public TCR beta signatures.

This clonotype was seen ten or more times. In TCRdb, the reads were re-called with MiXCR into one record per CDR3 protein. Among almost 300,000 distinct CDR3 sequences listed, around 10% were seen once. Looked up from germline, CDR1 is MNHEY and CDR2 is SVGAGI. This CDR3 is built from 13 residues. The germline V and J ends were trimmed by 2 bases and 8 bases, with 10 bases remaining between them. The V and J genes are TRBV6-5 and TRBJ2-1, with D possibly matching TRBD1 (5 bases). This receptor was taken from a human donor in good health (CMV status not recorded). Some clones in this sample may be carry-over from other donors' samples. Material: PBMCs. CDR3 nucleotides: TGTGCCAGCAGTTACGGCAGGGTGTATGAGCAGTTCTTC. Its protein product is CASSYGRVYEQFF.